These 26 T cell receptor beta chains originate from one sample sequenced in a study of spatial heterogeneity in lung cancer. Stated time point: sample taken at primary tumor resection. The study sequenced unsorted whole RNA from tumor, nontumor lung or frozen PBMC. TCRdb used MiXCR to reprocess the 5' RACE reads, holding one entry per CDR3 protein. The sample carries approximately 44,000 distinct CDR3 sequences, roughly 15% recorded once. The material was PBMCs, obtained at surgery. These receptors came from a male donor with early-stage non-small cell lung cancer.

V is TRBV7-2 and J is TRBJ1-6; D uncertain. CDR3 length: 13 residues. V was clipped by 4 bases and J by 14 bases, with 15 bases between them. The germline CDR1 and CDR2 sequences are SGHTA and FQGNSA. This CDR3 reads CASSSMGRRALHF. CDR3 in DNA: TGTGCCAGCAGCTCAATGGGCCGTAGGGCCCTCCACTTT.

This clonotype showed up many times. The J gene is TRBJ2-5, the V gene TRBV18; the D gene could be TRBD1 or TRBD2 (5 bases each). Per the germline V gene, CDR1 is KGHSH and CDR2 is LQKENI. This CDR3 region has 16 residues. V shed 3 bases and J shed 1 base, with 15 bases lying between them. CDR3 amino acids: CASSPIIGTVQETQYF. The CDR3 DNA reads TGTGCCAGCTCACCCATAATTGGGACGGTCCAAGAGACCCAGTACTTC.

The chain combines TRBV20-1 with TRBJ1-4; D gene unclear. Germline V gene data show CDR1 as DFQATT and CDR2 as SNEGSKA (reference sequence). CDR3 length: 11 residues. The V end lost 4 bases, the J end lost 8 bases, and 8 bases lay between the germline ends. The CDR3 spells CSATRTEKLFF. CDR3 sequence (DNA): TGCAGTGCTACCCGAACCGAAAAACTGTTTTTT.

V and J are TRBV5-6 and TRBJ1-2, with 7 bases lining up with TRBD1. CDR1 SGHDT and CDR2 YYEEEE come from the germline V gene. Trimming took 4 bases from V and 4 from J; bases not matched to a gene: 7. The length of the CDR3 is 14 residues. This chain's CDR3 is CASSHGTVLYGYTF. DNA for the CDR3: TGTGCCAGCAGCCATGGGACAGTCCTCTATGGCTACACCTTC. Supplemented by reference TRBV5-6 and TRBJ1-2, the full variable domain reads DAGVTQSPTHLIKTRGQQVTLRCSPKSGHDTVSWYQQALGQGPQFIFQYYEEEERQRGNFPDRFSGHQFPNYSSELNVNALLLGDSALYLCASSHGTVLYGYTFGSGTRLTVV.

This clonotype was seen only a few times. Here the CDR3 DNA reads TGCAGCGTTCGAGACTGGGGGGGTAAAAGCTCCTACAATGAGCAGTTCTTC. It is translated as CSVRDWGGKSSYNEQFF. The V call is TRBV29-1, the J call TRBJ2-1; TRBD2 agrees at 7 bases. The V gene end was trimmed by 5 bases and the J gene end by 0 bases; junction bases not matched to a gene: 13. CDR1 SQVTM and CDR2 ANQGSEA come from the germline V gene. The length of the CDR3 is 17 residues.

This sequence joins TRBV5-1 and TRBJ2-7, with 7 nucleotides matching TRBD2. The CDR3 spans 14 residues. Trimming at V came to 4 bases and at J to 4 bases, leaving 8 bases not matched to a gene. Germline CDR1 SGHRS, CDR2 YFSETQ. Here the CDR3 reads CASSTAQGGYEQYF. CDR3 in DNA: TGCGCCAGCAGCACGGCTCAGGGAGGGTACGAGCAGTACTTC.

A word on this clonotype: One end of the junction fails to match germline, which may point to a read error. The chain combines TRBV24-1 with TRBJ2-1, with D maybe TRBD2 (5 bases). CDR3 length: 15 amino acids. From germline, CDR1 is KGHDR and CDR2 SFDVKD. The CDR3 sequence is CATSDSRLPYYEQFF. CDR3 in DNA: TGTGCCACCAGTGATTCGCGACTACCCTACTATGAGCAGTTCTTC.

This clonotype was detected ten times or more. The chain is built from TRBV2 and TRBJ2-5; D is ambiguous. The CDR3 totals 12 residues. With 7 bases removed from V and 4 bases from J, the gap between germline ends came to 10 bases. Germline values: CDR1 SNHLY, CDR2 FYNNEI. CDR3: CASKPSTETQYF. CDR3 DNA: TGTGCCAGCAAACCCTCAACAGAGACCCAGTACTTC.

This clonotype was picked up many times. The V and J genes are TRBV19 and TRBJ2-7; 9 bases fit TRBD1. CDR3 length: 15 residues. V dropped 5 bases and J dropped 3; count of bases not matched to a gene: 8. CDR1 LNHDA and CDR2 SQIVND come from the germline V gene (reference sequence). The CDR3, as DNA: TGTGCCAGTAGTCGAGTCGGGACAGGGATCTACGAGCAGTACTTC. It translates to CASSRVGTGIYEQYF.

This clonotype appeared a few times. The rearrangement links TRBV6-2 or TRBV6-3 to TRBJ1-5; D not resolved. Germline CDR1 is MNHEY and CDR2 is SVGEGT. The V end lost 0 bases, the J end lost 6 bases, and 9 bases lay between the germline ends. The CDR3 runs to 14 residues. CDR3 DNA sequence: TGTGCCAGCAGTTACTCCGCAGGCAGTCAGCCCCAGCATTTT. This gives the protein CASSYSAGSQPQHF.

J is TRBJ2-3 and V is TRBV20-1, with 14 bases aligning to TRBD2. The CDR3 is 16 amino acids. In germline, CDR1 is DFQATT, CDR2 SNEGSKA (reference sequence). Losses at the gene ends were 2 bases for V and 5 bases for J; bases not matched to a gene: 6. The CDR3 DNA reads TGCAGTGCTAGATACCTAGGGACTAGCGGGGGAGATACGCAGTATTTT. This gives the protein CSARYLGTSGGDTQYF.

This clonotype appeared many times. CDR3 sequence: CASSLSLAAYNEQFF. The CDR3 DNA sequence: TGTGCCAGCAGTTTATCCCTAGCGGCTTACAATGAGCAGTTCTTC. The chain uses TRBV27 and TRBJ2-1; 7 bases fit TRBD2. The V gene's germline CDR1 is MNHEY and CDR2 SMNVEV (reference sequence). Trimming took 0 bases from V and 4 from J; bases not matched to a gene: 3. This CDR3 has 15 amino acids.

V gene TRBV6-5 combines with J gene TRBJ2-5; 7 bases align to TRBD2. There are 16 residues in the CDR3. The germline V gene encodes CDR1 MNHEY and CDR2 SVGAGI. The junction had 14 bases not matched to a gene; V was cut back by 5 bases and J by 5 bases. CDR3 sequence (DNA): TGTGCCAGCAGTCGTGGTGATGCGGGAGCGGGGGAGACCCAGTACTTC. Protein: CASSRGDAGAGETQYF.

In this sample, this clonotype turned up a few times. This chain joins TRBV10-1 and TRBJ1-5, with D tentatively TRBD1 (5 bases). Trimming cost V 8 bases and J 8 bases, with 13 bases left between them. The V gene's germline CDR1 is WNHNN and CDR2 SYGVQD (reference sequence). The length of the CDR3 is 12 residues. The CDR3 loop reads CASGSGGEPQHF. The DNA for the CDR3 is TGCGCCAGCGGGTCCGGGGGGGAGCCCCAGCATTTT.

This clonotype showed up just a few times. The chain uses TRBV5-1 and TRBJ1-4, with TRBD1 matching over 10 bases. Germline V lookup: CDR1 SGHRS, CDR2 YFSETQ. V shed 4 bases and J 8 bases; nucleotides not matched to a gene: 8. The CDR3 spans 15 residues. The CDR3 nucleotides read TGCGCCAGCAGCGTTTCGACAGGGGGCGAAGAAAAACTGTTTTTT. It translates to CASSVSTGGEEKLFF.

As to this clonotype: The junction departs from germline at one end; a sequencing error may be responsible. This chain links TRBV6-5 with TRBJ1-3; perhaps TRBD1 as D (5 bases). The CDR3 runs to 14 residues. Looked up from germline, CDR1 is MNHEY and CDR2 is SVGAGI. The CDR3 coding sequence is TGTGCCAGCAGTTACGAGACTACAGGAAACATCATATATTTT. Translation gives CASSYETTGNIIYF.

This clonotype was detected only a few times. CDR3 in amino acids: CASSSESGSSYEQYF. The CDR3 nucleotides read TGTGCCAGCAGCTCTGAGAGCGGGAGCTCCTACGAGCAGTACTTC. The gene calls are TRBV7-2 and TRBJ2-7, with TRBD2 matching 8 bases. With V trimmed by 4 bases and J by 0 bases, 5 bases remained unmatched. The germline CDR1 and CDR2 sequences are SGHTA and FQGNSA. This CDR3 comprises 15 residues.

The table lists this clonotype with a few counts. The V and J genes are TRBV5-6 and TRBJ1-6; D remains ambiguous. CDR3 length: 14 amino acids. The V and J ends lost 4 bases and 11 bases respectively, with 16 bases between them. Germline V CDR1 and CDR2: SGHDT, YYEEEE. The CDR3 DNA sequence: TGTGCCAGCAGCCCGGACGGGATGTTGACACCCCTCCACTTT. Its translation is CASSPDGMLTPLHF.

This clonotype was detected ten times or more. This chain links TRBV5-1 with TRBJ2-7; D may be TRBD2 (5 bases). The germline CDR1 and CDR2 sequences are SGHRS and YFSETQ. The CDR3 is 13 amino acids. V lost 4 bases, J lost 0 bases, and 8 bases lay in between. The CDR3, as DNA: TGCGCCAGCAGCCCCGGACTCTCCTACGAGCAGTACTTC. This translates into CASSPGLSYEQYF.

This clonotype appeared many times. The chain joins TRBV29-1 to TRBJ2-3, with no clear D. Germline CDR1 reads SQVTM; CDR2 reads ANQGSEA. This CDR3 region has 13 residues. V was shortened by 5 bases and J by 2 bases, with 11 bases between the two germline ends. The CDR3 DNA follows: TGCAGCGTTTCGGGCAGAGTCACAGATACGCAGTATTTT. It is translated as CSVSGRVTDTQYF.

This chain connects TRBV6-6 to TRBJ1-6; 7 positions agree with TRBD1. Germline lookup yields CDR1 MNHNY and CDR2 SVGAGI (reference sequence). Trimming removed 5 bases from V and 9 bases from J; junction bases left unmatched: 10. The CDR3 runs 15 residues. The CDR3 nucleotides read TGTGCCAGCAGTCCTCAGGGGGGCGCGAGTTCACCCCTCCACTTT. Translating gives CASSPQGGASSPLHF.

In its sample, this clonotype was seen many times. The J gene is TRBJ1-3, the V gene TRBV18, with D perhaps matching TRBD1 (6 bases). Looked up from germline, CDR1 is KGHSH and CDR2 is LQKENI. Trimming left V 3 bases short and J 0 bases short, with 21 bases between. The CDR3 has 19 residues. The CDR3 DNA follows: TGTGCCAGCTCACCTAGGACCTTGGACAGACCAATCTCTGGAAACACCATATATTTT. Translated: CASSPRTLDRPISGNTIYF.

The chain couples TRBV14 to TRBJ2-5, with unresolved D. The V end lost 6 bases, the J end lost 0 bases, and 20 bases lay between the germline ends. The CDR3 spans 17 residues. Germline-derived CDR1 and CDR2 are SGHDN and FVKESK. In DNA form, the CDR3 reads TGTGCCAGCAGGAGTAAAAAGAGTAGTACAGACCAAGAGACCCAGTACTTC. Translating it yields CASRSKKSSTDQETQYF. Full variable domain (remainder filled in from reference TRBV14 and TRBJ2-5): EAGVTQFPSHSVIEKGQTVTLRCDPISGHDNLYWYRRVMGKEIKFLLHFVKESKQDESGMPNNRFLAERTGGTYSTLKVQPAELEDSGVYFCASRSKKSSTDQETQYFGPGTRLLVL.

The CDR3, as DNA: TGTGCCAGCAGTGCCCGGCGGGGGGGCCCGGAGTTCTTC. Its translation is CASSARRGGPEFF. The chain recombines TRBV2 with TRBJ2-1; 9 bases map to TRBD2. The CDR3 runs to 13 residues. Germline trimming cut 4 bases from V and 14 bases from J; bases unmatched to any gene: 9. Germline V lookup: CDR1 SNHLY, CDR2 FYNNEI.

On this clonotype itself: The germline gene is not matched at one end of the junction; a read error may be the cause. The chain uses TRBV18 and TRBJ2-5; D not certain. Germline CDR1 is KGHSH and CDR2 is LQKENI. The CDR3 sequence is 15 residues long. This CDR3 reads CVSSPPSLPQETQYF. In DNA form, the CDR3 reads TGTGTCAGCTCACCACCGTCCCTTCCCCAAGAGACCCAGTACTTC. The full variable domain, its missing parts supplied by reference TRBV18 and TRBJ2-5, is NAGVMQNPRHLVRRRGQEARLRCSPMKGHSHVYWYRQLPEEGLKFMVYLQKENIIDESGMPKERFSAEFPKEGPSILRIQQVVRGDSAAYFCVSSPPSLPQETQYFGPGTRLLVL.

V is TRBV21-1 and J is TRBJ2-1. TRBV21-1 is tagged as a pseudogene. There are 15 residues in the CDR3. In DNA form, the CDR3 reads TGTGCCAGCGTAACCAAGGGGAGCTCCTACAATGAGCAGTTCTTC. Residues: CASVTKGSSYNEQFF.